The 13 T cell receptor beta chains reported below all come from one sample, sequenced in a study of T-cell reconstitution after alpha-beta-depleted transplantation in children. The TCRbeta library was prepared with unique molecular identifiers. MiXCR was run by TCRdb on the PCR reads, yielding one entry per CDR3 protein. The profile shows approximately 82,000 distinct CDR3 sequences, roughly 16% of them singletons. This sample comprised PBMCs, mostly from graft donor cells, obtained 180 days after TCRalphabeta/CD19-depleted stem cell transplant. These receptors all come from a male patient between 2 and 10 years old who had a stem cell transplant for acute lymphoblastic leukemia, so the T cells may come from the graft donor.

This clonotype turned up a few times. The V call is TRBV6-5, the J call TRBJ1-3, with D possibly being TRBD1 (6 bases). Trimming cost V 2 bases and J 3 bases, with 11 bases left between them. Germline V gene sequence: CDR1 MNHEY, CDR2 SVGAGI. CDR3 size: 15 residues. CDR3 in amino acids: CASSYGQLFGNTIYF. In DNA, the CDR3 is TGTGCCAGCAGTTACGGACAGCTTTTTGGAAACACCATATATTTT.

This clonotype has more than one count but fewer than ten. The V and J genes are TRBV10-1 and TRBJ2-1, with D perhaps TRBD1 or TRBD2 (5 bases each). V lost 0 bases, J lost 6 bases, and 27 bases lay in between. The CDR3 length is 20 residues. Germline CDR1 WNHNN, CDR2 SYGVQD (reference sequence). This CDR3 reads CASSESPGAVLGAMGNEQFF. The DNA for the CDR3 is TGCGCCAGCAGTGAGTCCCCCGGGGCCGTCCTAGGGGCTATGGGCAATGAGCAGTTCTTC.

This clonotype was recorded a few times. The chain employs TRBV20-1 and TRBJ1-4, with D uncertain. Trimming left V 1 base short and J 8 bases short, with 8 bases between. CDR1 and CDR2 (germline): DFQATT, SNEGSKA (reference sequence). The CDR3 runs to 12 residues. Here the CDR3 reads CSARGDSEKLFF. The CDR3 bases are TGCAGTGCTAGAGGGGATTCGGAAAAACTGTTTTTT.

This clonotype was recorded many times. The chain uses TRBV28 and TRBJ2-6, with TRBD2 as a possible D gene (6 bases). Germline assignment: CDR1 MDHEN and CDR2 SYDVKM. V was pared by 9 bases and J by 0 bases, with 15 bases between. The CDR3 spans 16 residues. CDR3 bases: TGTGCCAGTAACAACGGGAGATCCTCTGGGGCCAACGTCCTGACTTTC. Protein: CASNNGRSSGANVLTF.

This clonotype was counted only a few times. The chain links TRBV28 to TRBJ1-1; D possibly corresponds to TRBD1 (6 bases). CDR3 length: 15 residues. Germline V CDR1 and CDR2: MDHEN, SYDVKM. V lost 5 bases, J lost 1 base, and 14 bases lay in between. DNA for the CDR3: TGTGCCAGCAGTCCATCGACAGGAAGGAACACTGAAGCTTTCTTT. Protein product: CASSPSTGRNTEAFF.

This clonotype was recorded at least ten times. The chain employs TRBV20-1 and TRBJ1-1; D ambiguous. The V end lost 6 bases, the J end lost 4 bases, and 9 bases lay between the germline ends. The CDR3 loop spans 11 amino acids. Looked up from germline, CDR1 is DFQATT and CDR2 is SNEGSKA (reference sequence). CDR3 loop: CSADSSTEAFF. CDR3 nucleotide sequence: TGCAGTGCCGATTCGTCCACTGAAGCTTTCTTT.

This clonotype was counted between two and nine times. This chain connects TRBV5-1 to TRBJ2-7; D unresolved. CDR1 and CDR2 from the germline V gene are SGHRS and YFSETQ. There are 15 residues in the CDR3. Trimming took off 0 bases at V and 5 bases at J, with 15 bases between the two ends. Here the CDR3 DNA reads TGCGCCAGCAGCTTGGCCCGGCTGGGTGGCAACGAGCAGTACTTC. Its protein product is CASSLARLGGNEQYF.

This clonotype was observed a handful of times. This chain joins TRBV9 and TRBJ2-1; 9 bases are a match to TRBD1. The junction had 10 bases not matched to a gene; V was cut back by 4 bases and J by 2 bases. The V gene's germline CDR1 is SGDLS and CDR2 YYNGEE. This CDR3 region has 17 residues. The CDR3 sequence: CASSPPPGTGTYNEQFF. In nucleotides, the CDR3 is TGTGCCAGCAGCCCTCCCCCCGGGACAGGGACCTACAATGAGCAGTTCTTC.

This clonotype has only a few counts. CDR3 loop: CASSLTGGASTEAFF. The CDR3 DNA sequence: TGTGCCAGCAGTTTGACAGGGGGCGCGAGTACTGAAGCTTTCTTT. This rearrangement joins TRBV12-3 or TRBV12-4 to TRBJ1-1, with 10 bases that match TRBD1. The V gene end was trimmed by 3 bases and the J gene end by 5 bases; junction bases not matched to a gene: 6. The CDR3 contains 15 residues.

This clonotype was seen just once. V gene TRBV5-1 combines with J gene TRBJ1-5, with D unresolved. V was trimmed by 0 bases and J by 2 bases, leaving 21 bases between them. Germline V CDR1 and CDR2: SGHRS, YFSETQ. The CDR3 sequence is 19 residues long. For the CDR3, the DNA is TGCGCCAGCAGCTTGGACCCATTTTTTAAGGGTTCGGGCAATCAGCCCCAGCATTTT. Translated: CASSLDPFFKGSGNQPQHF.

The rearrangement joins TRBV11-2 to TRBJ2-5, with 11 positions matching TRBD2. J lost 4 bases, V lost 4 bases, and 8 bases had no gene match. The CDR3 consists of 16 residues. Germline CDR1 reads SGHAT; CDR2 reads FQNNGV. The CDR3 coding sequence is TGTGCCAGCAGCTCCACTAGCGGGGGCCGGGGAGAGACCCAGTACTTC. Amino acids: CASSSTSGGRGETQYF.

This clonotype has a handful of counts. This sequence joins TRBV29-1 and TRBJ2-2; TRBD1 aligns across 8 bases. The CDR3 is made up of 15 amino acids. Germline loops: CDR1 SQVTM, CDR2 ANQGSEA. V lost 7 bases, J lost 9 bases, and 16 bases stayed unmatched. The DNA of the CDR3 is TGCAGCGCATTCCTCAGGGGGCGCCTTCCTAGGGAGCTGTTTTTT. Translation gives CSAFLRGRLPRELFF.

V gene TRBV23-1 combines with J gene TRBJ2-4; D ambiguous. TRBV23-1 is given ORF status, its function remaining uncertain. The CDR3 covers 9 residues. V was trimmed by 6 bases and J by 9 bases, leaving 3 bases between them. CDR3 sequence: CASRCIQYF. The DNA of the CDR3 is TGCGCCAGCAGGTGCATTCAGTACTTC.